The 13 T cell receptor beta chains given below trace back to one sample, sequenced in a study of metastatic and nonmetastatic thyroid tumors. TCRdb used MiXCR to call clones anew from the PCR reads. There are around 19,000 clones in the sample; around 29% occur only once, and around 14% lies in the top ten. Patients underwent thyroid surgery, and none had received any treatment before it. The sequencing sample was made of blood. All receptors come from a female donor with papillary thyroid cancer or a benign thyroid nodule (not recorded which). Some clones in this sample may be carry-over from other donors' samples.

This clone was detected many times. This chain links TRBV5-1 with TRBJ2-3, with D perhaps TRBD2 (5 bases). V was trimmed by 4 bases and J by 3 bases, leaving 9 bases between them. CDR1 SGHRS and CDR2 YFSETQ come from the germline V gene. This CDR3 region has 13 residues. CDR3 coding DNA: TGCGCCAGCAGCAACACTAGGACAGATACGCAGTATTTT. Residues: CASSNTRTDTQYF. Full variable domain (missing parts from reference TRBV5-1 and TRBJ2-3): KAGVTQTPRYLIKTRGQQVTLSCSPISGHRSVSWYQQTPGQGLQFLFEYFSETQRNKGNFPGRFSGRQFSNSRSEMNVSTLELGDSALYLCASSNTRTDTQYFGPGTRLTVL.

This clone was detected many times. The V call is TRBV15, the J call TRBJ1-5; D is undetermined. Germline CDR1 reads LNHNV; CDR2 reads YYDKDF (reference sequence). The ends were cut back, 1 base at V and 4 bases at J, with 5 bases in the middle. This CDR3 has 13 residues. CDR3 bases: TGTGCCACCAGCAGAGGAATGAATCAGCCCCAGCATTTT. Translating it yields CATSRGMNQPQHF.

This clone was detected ten times or more. The rearrangement joins TRBV27 to TRBJ2-7, with TRBD2 identical over 9 bases. Germline trimming cut 4 bases from V and 5 bases from J; bases unmatched to any gene: 12. Germline values: CDR1 MNHEY, CDR2 SMNVEV (reference sequence). The CDR3 has 16 amino acids. As DNA, the CDR3 is TGTGCCAGCAGTTCTCTGGGTAGCGGGAGAGGCCACGAGCAGTACTTC. Translating gives CASSSLGSGRGHEQYF.

By share, this clone ranks as medium-sized. This CDR3 is CSARDLRQDLTEAFF. The CDR3 DNA is TGCAGTGCTAGAGATCTCCGACAGGACCTCACTGAAGCTTTCTTT. The J gene is TRBJ1-1, the V gene TRBV20-1; TRBD1 might be the D (6 bases). V was trimmed by 0 bases and J by 4 bases, leaving 15 bases between them. Germline V gene sequence: CDR1 DFQATT, CDR2 SNEGSKA (reference sequence). The CDR3 consists of 15 residues.

This clone has only a few counts. This CDR3 reads CASSPLPGGTSGRDEQYF. CDR3 DNA: TGTGCCAGCAGTCCACTCCCCGGTGGGACTAGCGGGAGGGACGAGCAGTACTTC. The chain links TRBV27 to TRBJ2-7, with TRBD2 matching over 16 bases. CDR3 size: 18 residues. V dropped 5 bases and J dropped 5; count of bases not matched to a gene: 12. Germline V gene sequence: CDR1 MNHEY, CDR2 SMNVEV (reference sequence).

This clone rates as medium-sized. The chain combines TRBV12-3 or TRBV12-4 with TRBJ1-5, with TRBD1 as a possible D gene (5 bases). This CDR3 has 15 residues. V shed 5 bases and J shed 7 bases, with 18 bases lying between them. CDR3 bases: TGTGCCAGCAGTGAGACAGTGGGGAAGATGCAGCCCCAGCATTTT. Amino acid sequence: CASSETVGKMQPQHF.

There are many counts of this clone. J is TRBJ2-1 and V is TRBV5-6, with D uncertain. This CDR3 is built from 13 residues. The germline V gene encodes CDR1 SGHDT and CDR2 YYEEEE. Trimming shortened V by 5 bases and J by 8 bases, and 14 bases separated the two germline ends. CDR3 nucleotides: TGTGCCAGCAGAGGAGAACTTGGCGATGAGCAGTTCTTC. Encoded protein: CASRGELGDEQFF. The whole variable domain, filled in from reference TRBV5-6 and TRBJ2-1, reads DAGVTQSPTHLIKTRGQQVTLRCSPKSGHDTVSWYQQALGQGPQFIFQYYEEEERQRGNFPDRFSGHQFPNYSSELNVNALLLGDSALYLCASRGELGDEQFFGPGTRLTVL.

Many counts were recorded for this clone. The gene calls are TRBV24-1 and TRBJ2-5; 11 bases fit TRBD2. The ends lost 5 bases at V and 5 bases at J; junction bases unmatched: 15. Germline values: CDR1 KGHDR, CDR2 SFDVKD. This CDR3 has 18 amino acids. CDR3: CATSGGLTSGVWGETQYF. CDR3 coding DNA: TGTGCCACCAGTGGTGGTCTGACTAGCGGGGTATGGGGGGAGACCCAGTACTTC.

The table lists this clone with many counts. The chain recombines TRBV20-1 with TRBJ2-7; the match to TRBD1 covers 12 bases. The germline V gene encodes CDR1 DFQATT and CDR2 SNEGSKA (reference sequence). J lost 6 bases, V lost 7 bases, and 4 bases had no gene match. The CDR3 length is 12 residues. CDR3 in DNA: TGCAGTGTCGGGACAGGGGGCCTCGAGCAGTACTTC. Its translation is CSVGTGGLEQYF.

As for this clone: The junction shows a germline mismatch at one end, possibly a read error. The rearrangement uses TRBV5-5 and TRBJ2-2, with TRBD2 identical over 7 bases. Germline V lookup: CDR1 SGHKS, CDR2 YYEKEE (reference sequence). The CDR3 is made up of 16 amino acids. The CDR3 DNA follows: TGTGCCAGCAGCCTGTGGCGGCGGGGGATCACCGGGGAACTGTTTTTT. It codes for CASSLWRRGITGELFF.

By share of the sample, this clone is medium-sized. This sequence joins TRBV19 and TRBJ1-1; D not resolved. Germline V lookup: CDR1 LNHDA, CDR2 SQIVND (reference sequence). The CDR3 contains 12 residues. The V gene lost 3 bases and the J gene lost 5 bases, with 7 bases spanning the gap. The CDR3 region is CASSMKGTEAFF. In nucleotides, the CDR3 is TGTGCCAGTAGTATGAAAGGAACTGAAGCTTTCTTT.

The genes are TRBV20-1 and TRBJ1-1; no firm D call. CDR3 size: 12 residues. The germline gives CDR1 DFQATT, CDR2 SNEGSKA (reference sequence). V gave up 4 bases and J gave up 1 base, with 7 bases separating them. The CDR3 DNA is TGCAGTGCTAAAAACGGGAACACTGAAGCTTTCTTT. Protein: CSAKNGNTEAFF.

This clone turned up a few times. This chain joins TRBV7-3 and TRBJ2-6; D not resolved. The V gene lost 5 bases and the J gene lost 8 bases, with 16 bases spanning the gap. Germline V gene data show CDR1 as SGHTA and CDR2 as FQGTGA. The CDR3 is made up of 15 amino acids. The DNA for the CDR3 is TGTGCCAGCAGCCCCTCCCCTGCAGGTACCAACGTCCTGACTTTC. Residues: CASSPSPAGTNVLTF.